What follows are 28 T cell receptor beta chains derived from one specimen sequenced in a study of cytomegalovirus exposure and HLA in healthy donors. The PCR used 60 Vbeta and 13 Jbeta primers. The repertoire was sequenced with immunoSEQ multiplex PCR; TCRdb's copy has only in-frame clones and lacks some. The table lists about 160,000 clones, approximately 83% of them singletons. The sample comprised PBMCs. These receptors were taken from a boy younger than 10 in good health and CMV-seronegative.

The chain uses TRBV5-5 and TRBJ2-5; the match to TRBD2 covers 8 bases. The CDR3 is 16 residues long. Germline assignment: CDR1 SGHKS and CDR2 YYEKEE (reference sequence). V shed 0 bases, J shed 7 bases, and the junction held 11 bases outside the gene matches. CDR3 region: CASSLGTGGPGVTQYF. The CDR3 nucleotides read TGTGCCAGCAGCTTGGGGACGGGAGGGCCGGGTGTGACCCAGTACTTC.

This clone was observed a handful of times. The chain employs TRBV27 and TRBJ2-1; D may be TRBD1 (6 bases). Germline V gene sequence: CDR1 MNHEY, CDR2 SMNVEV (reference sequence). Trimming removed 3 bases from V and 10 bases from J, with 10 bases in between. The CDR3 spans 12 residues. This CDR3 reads CASSFITGEQFF. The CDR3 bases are TGTGCCAGCAGTTTTATAACAGGGGAGCAGTTCTTC.

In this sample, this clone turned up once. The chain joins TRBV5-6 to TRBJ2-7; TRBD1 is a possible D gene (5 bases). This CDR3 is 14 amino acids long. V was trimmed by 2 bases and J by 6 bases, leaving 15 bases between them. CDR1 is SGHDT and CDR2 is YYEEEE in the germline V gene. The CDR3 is CASSLGRGLREQYV. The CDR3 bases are TGTGCCAGCAGCTTAGGAAGGGGCCTCCGCGAGCAGTACGTC.

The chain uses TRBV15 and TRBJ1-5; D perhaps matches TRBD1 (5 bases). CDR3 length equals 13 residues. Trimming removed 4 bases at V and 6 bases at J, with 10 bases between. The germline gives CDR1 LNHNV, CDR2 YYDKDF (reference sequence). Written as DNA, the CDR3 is TGTGCCACCAGCAATTGGAGGGGTCAGCCCCAGCATTTT. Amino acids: CATSNWRGQPQHF.

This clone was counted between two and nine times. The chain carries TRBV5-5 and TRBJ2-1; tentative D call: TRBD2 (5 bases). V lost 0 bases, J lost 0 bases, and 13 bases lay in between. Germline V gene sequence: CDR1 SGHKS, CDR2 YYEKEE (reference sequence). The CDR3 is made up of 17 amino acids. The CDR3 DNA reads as TGTGCCAGCAGCTTGGCTCCGGGGTACTACTCCTACAATGAGCAGTTCTTC. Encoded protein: CASSLAPGYYSYNEQFF. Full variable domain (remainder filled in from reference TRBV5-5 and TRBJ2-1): DAGVTQSPTHLIKTRGQQVTLRCSPISGHKSVSWYQQVLGQGPQFIFQYYEKEERGRGNFPDRFSARQFPNYSSELNVNALLLGDSALYLCASSLAPGYYSYNEQFFGPGTRLTVL.

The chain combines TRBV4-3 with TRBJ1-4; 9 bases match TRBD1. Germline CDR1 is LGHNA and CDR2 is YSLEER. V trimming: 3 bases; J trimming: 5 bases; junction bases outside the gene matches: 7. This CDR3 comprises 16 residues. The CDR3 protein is CASSQEYRGQNEKLFF. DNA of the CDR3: TGCGCCAGCAGCCAGGAATACAGGGGGCAAAATGAAAAACTGTTTTTT.

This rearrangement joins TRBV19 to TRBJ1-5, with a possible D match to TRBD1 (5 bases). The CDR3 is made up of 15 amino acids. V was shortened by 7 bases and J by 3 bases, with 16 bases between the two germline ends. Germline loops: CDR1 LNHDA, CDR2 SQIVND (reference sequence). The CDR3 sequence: CASKPPGPINQPQHF. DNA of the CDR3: TGTGCCAGTAAACCCCCAGGGCCTATCAATCAGCCCCAGCATTTT. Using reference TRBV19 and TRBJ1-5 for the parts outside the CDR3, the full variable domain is DGGITQSPKYLFRKEGQNVTLSCEQNLNHDAMYWYRQDPGQGLRLIYYSQIVNDFQKGDIAEGYSVSREKKESFPLTVTSAQKNPTAFYLCASKPPGPINQPQHFGDGTRLSIL.

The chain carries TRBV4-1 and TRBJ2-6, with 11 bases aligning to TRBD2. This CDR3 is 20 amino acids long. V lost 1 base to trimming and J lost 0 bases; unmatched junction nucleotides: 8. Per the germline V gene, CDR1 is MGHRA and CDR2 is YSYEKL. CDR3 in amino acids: CASSQGSLAGGHSGANVLTF. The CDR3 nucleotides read TGCGCCAGCAGCCAAGGCTCGCTAGCGGGGGGCCACTCTGGGGCCAACGTCCTGACTTTC.

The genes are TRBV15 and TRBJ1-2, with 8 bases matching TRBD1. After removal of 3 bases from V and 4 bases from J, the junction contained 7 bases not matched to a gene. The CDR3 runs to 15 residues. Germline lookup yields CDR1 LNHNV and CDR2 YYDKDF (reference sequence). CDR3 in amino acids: CATSSRQGATYGYTF. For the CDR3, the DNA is TGTGCCACCAGCAGTCGGCAGGGGGCGACCTATGGCTACACCTTC.

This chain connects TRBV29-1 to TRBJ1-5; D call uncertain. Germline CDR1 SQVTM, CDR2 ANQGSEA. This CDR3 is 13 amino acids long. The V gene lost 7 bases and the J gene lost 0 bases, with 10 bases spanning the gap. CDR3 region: CSGETSSNQPQHF. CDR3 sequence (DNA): TGCAGCGGGGAGACAAGTAGCAATCAGCCCCAGCATTTT.

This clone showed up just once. The CDR3 is CSVVPLAGAVYNEQFF. CDR3 DNA sequence: TGCAGCGTTGTCCCGCTAGCGGGGGCCGTATACAATGAGCAGTTCTTC. The chain combines TRBV29-1 with TRBJ2-1, with 10 bases identical to TRBD2. CDR3 length equals 16 residues. V shed 4 bases and J 4 bases; nucleotides not matched to a gene: 10. Germline-derived CDR1 and CDR2 are SQVTM and ANQGSEA.

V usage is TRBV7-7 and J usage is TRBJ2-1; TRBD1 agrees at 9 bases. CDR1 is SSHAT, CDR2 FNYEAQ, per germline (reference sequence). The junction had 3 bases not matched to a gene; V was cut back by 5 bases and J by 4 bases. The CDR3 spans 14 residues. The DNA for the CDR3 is TGTGCCAGCAGCAAAGACAGGGGGTACAATGAGCAGTTCTTC. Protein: CASSKDRGYNEQFF.

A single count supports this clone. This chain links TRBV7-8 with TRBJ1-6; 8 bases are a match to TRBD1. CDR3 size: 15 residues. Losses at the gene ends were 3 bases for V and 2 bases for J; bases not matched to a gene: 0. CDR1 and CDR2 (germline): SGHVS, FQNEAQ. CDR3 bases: TGTGCCAGCAGCTTGGGACAGGCCTATAATTCACCCCTCCACTTT. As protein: CASSLGQAYNSPLHF.

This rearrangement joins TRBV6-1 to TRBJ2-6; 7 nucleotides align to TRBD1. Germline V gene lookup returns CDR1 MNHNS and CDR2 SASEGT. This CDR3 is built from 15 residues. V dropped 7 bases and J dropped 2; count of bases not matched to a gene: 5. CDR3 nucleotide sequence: TGTGCCAGCACCCGACAGGGTCCTGGGGCCAACGTCCTGACTTTC. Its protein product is CASTRQGPGANVLTF.

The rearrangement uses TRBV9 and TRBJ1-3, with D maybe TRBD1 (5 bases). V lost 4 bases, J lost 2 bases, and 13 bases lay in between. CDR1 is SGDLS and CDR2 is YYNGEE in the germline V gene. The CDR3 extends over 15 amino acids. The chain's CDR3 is CASSTGGSAGNTIYF. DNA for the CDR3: TGTGCCAGCAGCACGGGGGGTTCCGCTGGAAACACCATATATTTT.

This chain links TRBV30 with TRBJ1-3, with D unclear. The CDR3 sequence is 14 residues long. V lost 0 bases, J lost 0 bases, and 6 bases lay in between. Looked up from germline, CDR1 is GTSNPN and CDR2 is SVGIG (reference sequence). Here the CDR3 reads CAWSVSLSGNTIYF. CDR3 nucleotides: TGTGCCTGGAGTGTTTCCCTCTCTGGAAACACCATATATTTT.

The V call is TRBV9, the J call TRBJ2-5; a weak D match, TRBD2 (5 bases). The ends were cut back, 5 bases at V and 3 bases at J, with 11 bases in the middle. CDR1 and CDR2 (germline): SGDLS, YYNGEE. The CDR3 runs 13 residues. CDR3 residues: CASSPFGEETQYF. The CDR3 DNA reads TGTGCCAGCAGTCCTTTCGGGGAAGAGACCCAGTACTTC.

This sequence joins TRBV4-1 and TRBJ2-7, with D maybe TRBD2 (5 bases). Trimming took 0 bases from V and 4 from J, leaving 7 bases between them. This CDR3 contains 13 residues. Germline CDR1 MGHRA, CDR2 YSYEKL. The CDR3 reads CASSQEAVYEQYF. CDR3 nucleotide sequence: TGCGCCAGCAGCCAAGAAGCGGTATACGAGCAGTACTTC.

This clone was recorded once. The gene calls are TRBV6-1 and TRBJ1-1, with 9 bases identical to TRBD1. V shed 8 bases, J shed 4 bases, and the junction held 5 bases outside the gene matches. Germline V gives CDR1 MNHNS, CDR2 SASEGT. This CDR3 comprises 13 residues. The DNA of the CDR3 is TGTGCCAGCCAGGGACAGGGCCGCACTGAAGCTTTCTTT. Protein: CASQGQGRTEAFF.

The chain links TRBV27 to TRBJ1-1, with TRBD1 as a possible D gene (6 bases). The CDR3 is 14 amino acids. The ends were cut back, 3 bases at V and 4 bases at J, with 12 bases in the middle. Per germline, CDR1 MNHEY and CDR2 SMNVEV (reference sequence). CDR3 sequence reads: CASSFQGRSTEAFF. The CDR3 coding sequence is TGTGCCAGCAGTTTTCAGGGGCGGTCCACTGAAGCTTTCTTT.

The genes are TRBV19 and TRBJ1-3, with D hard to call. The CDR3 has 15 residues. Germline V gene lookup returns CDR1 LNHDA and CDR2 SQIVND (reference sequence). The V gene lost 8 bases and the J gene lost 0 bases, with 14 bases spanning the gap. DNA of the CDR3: TGTGCCAGTGTAAGACCCGGGAGCTCTGGAAACACCATATATTTT. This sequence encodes CASVRPGSSGNTIYF.

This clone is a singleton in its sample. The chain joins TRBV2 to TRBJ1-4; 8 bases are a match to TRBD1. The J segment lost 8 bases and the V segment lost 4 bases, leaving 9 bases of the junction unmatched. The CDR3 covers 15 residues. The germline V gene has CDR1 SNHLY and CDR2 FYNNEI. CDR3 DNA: TGTGCCAGCAGTGGATATCAGGGGGCAGGGGAAAAACTGTTTTTT. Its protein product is CASSGYQGAGEKLFF. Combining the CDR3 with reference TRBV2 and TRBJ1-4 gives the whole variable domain EPEVTQTPSHQVTQMGQEVILRCVPISNHLYFYWYRQILGQKVEFLVSFYNNEISEKSEIFDDQFSVERPDGSNFTLKIRSTKLEDSAMYFCASSGYQGAGEKLFFGSGTQLSVL.

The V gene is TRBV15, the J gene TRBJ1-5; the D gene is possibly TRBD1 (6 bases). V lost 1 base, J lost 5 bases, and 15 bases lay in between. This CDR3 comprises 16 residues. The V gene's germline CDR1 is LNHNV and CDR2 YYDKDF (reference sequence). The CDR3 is CATSRGDRLGDQPQHF. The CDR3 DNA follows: TGTGCCACCAGCAGAGGTGACAGGTTAGGGGATCAGCCCCAGCATTTT.

CDR3 protein: CASGQGTNTEAFF. CDR3 nucleotides: TGTGCCAGTGGACAGGGGACGAACACTGAAGCTTTCTTT. The chain is built from TRBV19 and TRBJ1-1; 9 nucleotides agree with TRBD1. CDR1 and CDR2 from the germline V gene are LNHDA and SQIVND (reference sequence). The CDR3 length is 13 residues. V lost 8 bases to trimming and J lost 1 base; unmatched junction nucleotides: 2.

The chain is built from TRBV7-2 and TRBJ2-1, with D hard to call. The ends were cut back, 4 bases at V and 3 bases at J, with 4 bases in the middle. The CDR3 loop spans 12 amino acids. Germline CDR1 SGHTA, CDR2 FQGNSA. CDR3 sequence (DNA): TGTGCCAGCAGCTCACTCTACAATGAGCAGTTCTTC. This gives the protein CASSSLYNEQFF.

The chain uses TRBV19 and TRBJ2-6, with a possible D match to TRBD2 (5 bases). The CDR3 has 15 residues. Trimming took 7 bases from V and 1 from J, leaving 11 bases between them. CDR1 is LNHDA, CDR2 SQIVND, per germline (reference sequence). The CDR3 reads CASTSGGSGANVLTF. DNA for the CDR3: TGTGCCAGTACCTCGGGCGGGTCTGGGGCCAACGTCCTGACTTTC.

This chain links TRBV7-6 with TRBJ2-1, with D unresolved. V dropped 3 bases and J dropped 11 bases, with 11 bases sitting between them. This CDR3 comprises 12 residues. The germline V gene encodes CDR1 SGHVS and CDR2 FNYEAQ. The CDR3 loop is CASSLGARKQFF. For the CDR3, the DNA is TGTGCCAGCAGCTTGGGCGCGCGCAAGCAGTTCTTC.

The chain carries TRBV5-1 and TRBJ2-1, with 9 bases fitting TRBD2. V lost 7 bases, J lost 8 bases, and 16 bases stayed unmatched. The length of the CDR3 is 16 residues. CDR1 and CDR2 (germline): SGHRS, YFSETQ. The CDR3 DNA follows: TGCGCCAGCTCCTTAGGGCAAGCGGGAGGTACGGATGAGCAGTTCTTC. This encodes CASSLGQAGGTDEQFF. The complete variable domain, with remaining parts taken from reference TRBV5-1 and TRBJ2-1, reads KAGVTQTPRYLIKTRGQQVTLSCSPISGHRSVSWYQQTPGQGLQFLFEYFSETQRNKGNFPGRFSGRQFSNSRSEMNVSTLELGDSALYLCASSLGQAGGTDEQFFGPGTRLTVL.